The 6 T cell receptor beta chains below were found in one sample sequenced in a study of T cells after yellow fever vaccination. TCRdb re-derived calls from the 5' RACE reads in MiXCR, one entry per CDR3 protein. The top ten hold 25% of the sample, which has around 110,000 distinct CDR3 sequences, 8.4% seen once. The sample here was CD8+ T cells sorted from PBMCs, taken 45 days after the yellow fever booster vaccination. Receptor source: a man younger than 45 who received the YFV17D yellow fever vaccine.

Only a few counts were recorded for this clonotype. The chain carries TRBV25-1 and TRBJ2-1; 8 nucleotides line up with TRBD2. CDR3 length equals 16 residues. The J segment lost 6 bases and the V segment lost 6 bases, leaving 13 bases of the junction unmatched. CDR1 and CDR2 from the germline V gene are MGHDK and SYGVNS. The CDR3 is CASSTGWSGRANEQFF. CDR3 in DNA: TGTGCCAGCAGCACCGGATGGTCCGGGAGGGCCAATGAGCAGTTCTTC. The entire variable domain, with the rest obtained from reference TRBV25-1 and TRBJ2-1, is as follows: EADIYQTPRYLVIGTGKKITLECSQTMGHDKMYWYQQDPGMELHLIHYSYGVNSTEKGDLSSESTVSRIRTEHFPLTLESARPSHTSQYLCASSTGWSGRANEQFFGPGTRLTVL.

This clonotype was found many times. The chain uses TRBV5-1 and TRBJ2-7; D is uncertain. The CDR3 covers 11 residues. Germline V CDR1 and CDR2: SGHRS, YFSETQ. V was clipped by 0 bases and J by 6 bases, with 4 bases between them. CDR3 coding DNA: TGCGCCAGCAGCTTGGGGCCCGAGCAGTACTTC. Translating it yields CASSLGPEQYF.

This clonotype was recorded many times. The chain carries TRBV5-5 and TRBJ2-1, with D possibly being TRBD2 (5 bases). The CDR3 is made up of 14 amino acids. The germline V gene encodes CDR1 SGHKS and CDR2 YYEKEE (reference sequence). The V end lost 2 bases, the J end lost 6 bases, and 12 bases lay between the germline ends. Written as DNA, the CDR3 is TGTGCCAGCAGCTTTGGAGGAAACCCCAATGAGCAGTTCTTC. It is translated as CASSFGGNPNEQFF.

The V call is TRBV20-1, the J call TRBJ2-1, with D perhaps matching TRBD2 (6 bases). Trimming stripped 1 base from V and 4 bases from J, with 11 bases between. Germline CDR1 and CDR2: DFQATT and SNEGSKA (reference sequence). The CDR3 contains 14 residues. The chain's CDR3 is CSARAGEGYNEQFF. CDR3 nucleotides: TGCAGTGCTAGAGCGGGAGAAGGTTACAATGAGCAGTTCTTC.

V and J are TRBV28 and TRBJ2-7; 8 bases agree with TRBD1. This CDR3 spans 15 amino acids. Germline assignment: CDR1 MDHEN and CDR2 SYDVKM. Trimming at V came to 3 bases and at J to 3 bases, leaving 7 bases not matched to a gene. CDR3 amino acids: CASSFFDRGGYEQYF. Here the CDR3 DNA reads TGTGCCAGCAGTTTTTTTGACAGGGGAGGCTACGAGCAGTACTTC.

There are many counts of this clonotype. J is TRBJ2-7 and V is TRBV6-2 or TRBV6-3, with D possibly called TRBD1 or TRBD2 (5 bases each). This CDR3 contains 14 residues. V gave up 5 bases and J gave up 6 bases, with 17 bases separating them. Germline-derived CDR1 and CDR2 are MNHEY and SVGEGT. CDR3 DNA sequence: TGTGCCAGCAGTGCCACCGGGACCTACGCCGAGCAGTACTTC. Translation gives CASSATGTYAEQYF.